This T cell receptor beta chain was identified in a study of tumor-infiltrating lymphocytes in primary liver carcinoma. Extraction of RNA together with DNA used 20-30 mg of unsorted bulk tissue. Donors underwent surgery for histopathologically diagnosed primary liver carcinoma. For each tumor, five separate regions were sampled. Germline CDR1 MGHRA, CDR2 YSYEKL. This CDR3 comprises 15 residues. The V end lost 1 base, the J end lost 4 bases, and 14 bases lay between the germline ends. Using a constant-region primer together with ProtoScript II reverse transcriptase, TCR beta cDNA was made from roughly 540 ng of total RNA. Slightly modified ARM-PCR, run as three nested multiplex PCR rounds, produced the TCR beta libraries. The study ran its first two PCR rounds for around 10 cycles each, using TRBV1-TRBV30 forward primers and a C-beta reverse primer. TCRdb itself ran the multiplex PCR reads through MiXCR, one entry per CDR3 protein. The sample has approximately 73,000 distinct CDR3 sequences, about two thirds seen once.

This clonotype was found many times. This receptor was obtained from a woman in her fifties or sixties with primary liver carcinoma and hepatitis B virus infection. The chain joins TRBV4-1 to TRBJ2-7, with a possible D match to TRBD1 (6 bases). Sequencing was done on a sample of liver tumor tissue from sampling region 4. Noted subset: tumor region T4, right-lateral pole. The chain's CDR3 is CASSQATGRQYEQYF. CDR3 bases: TGCGCCAGCAGCCAAGCAACAGGGAGACAATACGAGCAGTACTTC.